These 21 T cell receptor beta chains were sequenced from one sample in a study of breast tumors, draining lymph nodes, adjacent tissues. Axillary draining lymph nodes of breast cancer patients supplied the node samples. TCRdb re-called the multiplex PCR reads with MiXCR, one entry per CDR3 protein. The sample includes 250,000 or so distinct CDR3 sequences, around 30% seen only once; the top ten take roughly 1.2%. The sample taken for sequencing was axillary lymph node tissue. The source of these receptors is a female donor with breast cancer. Some clones in this sample may be carry-over from other donors' samples.

This clonotype appeared many times. The genes are TRBV5-1 and TRBJ2-3, with 11 positions matching TRBD2. CDR1 is SGHRS and CDR2 is YFSETQ in the germline V gene. The CDR3 is 15 amino acids. After removal of 4 bases from V and 6 bases from J, the junction contained 7 bases not matched to a gene. CDR3 bases: TGCGCCAGCAGCACGGGACTAGCGGTTTCGGATACGCAGTATTTT. Translation: CASSTGLAVSDTQYF.

The chain employs TRBV24-1 and TRBJ2-3; D unresolved. The V gene lost 4 bases and the J gene lost 11 bases, with 18 bases spanning the gap. CDR3 length equals 14 residues. Germline-derived CDR1 and CDR2 are KGHDR and SFDVKD. In DNA form, the CDR3 reads TGTGCCACCAGTGACGGGCATGCCTACAATGAGCAGTATTTT. As protein: CATSDGHAYNEQYF.

Worth noting for this clonotype: An end of the junction differs from the germline gene, which may be a read error. The J gene is TRBJ2-2, the V gene TRBV18; TRBD2 matches at 8 bases. Germline lookup yields CDR1 KGHSH and CDR2 LQKENI. This CDR3 comprises 13 residues. This CDR3 reads CASSPDMEREPFF. DNA for the CDR3: TGTGCCAGCTCACCAGACATGGAGCGGGAGCCGTTTTTT.

The sample holds one count of this clonotype. With a much larger clone just one base away, this may be a read error. V gene TRBV5-1 combines with J gene TRBJ2-1, with 8 bases lining up with TRBD2. Per germline, CDR1 SGHRS and CDR2 YFSETQ. J was trimmed by 2 bases and V by 1 base; bases with no gene match: 2. CDR3 length: 15 residues. CDR3 nucleotides: TGCGCCAGCAGCTTGTCGACTAGCGCCTACAATGAGCAGTTCTTC. This encodes CASSLSTSAYNEQFF.

This clonotype came up a few times. V is TRBV5-4 and J is TRBJ2-1; 13 nucleotides line up with TRBD2. The CDR3 runs to 20 residues. V was pared by 4 bases and J by 2 bases, with 15 bases of the junction left unmatched. Per the germline V gene, CDR1 is SGHNT and CDR2 is YYREEE (reference sequence). In nucleotides, the CDR3 is TGTGCCAGCAGCGGCCACTCCGGGACTAGCGGGATCAGGACCTACAATGAGCAGTTCTTC. Its translation is CASSGHSGTSGIRTYNEQFF.

With respect to this clonotype: One base away lies a much larger clone, so this may be a sequencing read error. V is TRBV7-9 and J is TRBJ2-1; no clear D gene. The CDR3 runs 10 residues. Germline V lookup: CDR1 SEHNR, CDR2 FQNEAQ (reference sequence). The CDR3 is CANSSHEQFF. Written as DNA, the CDR3 is TGTGCCAACAGCTCCCACGAGCAGTTCTTC.

In its sample, this clonotype was seen a few times. The chain joins TRBV3-1 to TRBJ2-7, with a possible D match to TRBD2 (5 bases). Trimming left V 3 bases short and J 7 bases short, with 19 bases between. This CDR3 has 15 amino acids. The V gene's germline CDR1 is LGHDT and CDR2 YNNKEL (reference sequence). The CDR3 loop reads CASSQRGQDTREQYF. CDR3 nucleotides: TGTGCCAGCAGCCAGAGAGGGCAGGATACTCGGGAGCAGTACTTC.

This clonotype was seen only a few times. The chain joins TRBV20-1 to TRBJ2-1; 10 bases line up with TRBD2. Trimming at V came to 1 base and at J to 8 bases, leaving 8 bases not matched to a gene. Germline-derived CDR1 and CDR2 are DFQATT and SNEGSKA (reference sequence). This CDR3 comprises 15 residues. As DNA, the CDR3 is TGCAGTGCTAGAGCCGTAGCGGGAGGAGGTTATGAGCAGTTCTTC. Protein sequence: CSARAVAGGGYEQFF.

The J gene is TRBJ2-3, the V gene TRBV28; 8 nucleotides agree with TRBD2. The trim removed 6 bases at V and 2 bases at J, leaving 10 bases unmatched. Germline V CDR1 and CDR2: MDHEN, SYDVKM. The CDR3 loop spans 16 amino acids. The CDR3 DNA reads TGTGCCAGCAGGCTCGATAGCGGGGAGTCCACAGATACGCAGTATTTT. Translating it yields CASRLDSGESTDTQYF.

This clonotype was counted ten times or more. The V and J genes are TRBV14 and TRBJ2-7; D is perhaps TRBD1 (5 bases). Germline-derived CDR1 and CDR2 are SGHDN and FVKESK. Trimming pared 4 bases from V and 2 bases from J, leaving 12 bases between. This CDR3 is built from 14 residues. The DNA of the CDR3 is TGTGCCAGCAGCCCCGGACACTTCCCCTACGAGCAGTACTTC. It specifies CASSPGHFPYEQYF.

Notes on this clonotype: A much larger clone is a single base away; this may be a read error. The chain employs TRBV20-1 and TRBJ2-7, with D possibly being TRBD2 (6 bases). Germline CDR1 and CDR2: DFQATT and SNEGSKA (reference sequence). CDR3 length: 15 residues. V was trimmed by 0 bases and J by 3 bases, leaving 15 bases between them. The CDR3 region is CSARDLGGVGYEQYF. Written as DNA, the CDR3 is TGCAGTGCTAGAGATCTCGGGGGAGTAGGCTACGAGCAGTACTTC.

This clonotype was observed many times. The V and J genes are TRBV19 and TRBJ2-2; 7 bases map to TRBD2. Germline V gives CDR1 LNHDA, CDR2 SQIVND (reference sequence). The ends lost 3 bases at V and 5 bases at J; junction bases unmatched: 6. The CDR3 contains 15 residues. This CDR3 is CASSIGLGRTGELFF. The CDR3 bases are TGTGCCAGTAGTATCGGACTAGGCAGGACCGGGGAGCTGTTTTTT.

The chain is built from TRBV6-5 and TRBJ2-2, with 8 bases that match TRBD1. Germline V gives CDR1 MNHEY, CDR2 SVGAGI. This CDR3 is built from 16 residues. V dropped 5 bases and J dropped 3; count of bases not matched to a gene: 8. Here the CDR3 DNA reads TGTGCCAGCAGTCACCGACAGGGGAGCTACACCGGGGAGCTGTTTTTT. Amino acid sequence: CASSHRQGSYTGELFF.

The table lists this clonotype with many counts. The CDR3, as DNA: TGTGCCAGCAGCTTAGGGGCTAGCGGGCGGGGCACAGATACGCAGTATTTT. It is translated as CASSLGASGRGTDTQYF. The chain is built from TRBV7-2 and TRBJ2-3, with 8 nucleotides matching TRBD2. V lost 1 base, J lost 1 base, and 7 bases stayed unmatched. The CDR3 length is 17 residues. From germline, CDR1 is SGHTA and CDR2 FQGNSA.

Comments on this clonotype: A much more abundant neighbour one base away suggests this may be a read error. The J gene is TRBJ2-7, the V gene TRBV12-3 or TRBV12-4; 10 nucleotides align to TRBD2. The CDR3 has 14 amino acids. CDR3 coding DNA: TGTGCCAGCAGCGGGACTAGCGTATCCTACGAGCAGAACTTC. Residues: CASSGTSVSYEQNF.

This clonotype came up many times. The V gene is TRBV11-2, the J gene TRBJ1-2; TRBD1 might be the D (5 bases). Germline assignment: CDR1 SGHAT and CDR2 FQNNGV. V lost 0 bases, J lost 6 bases, and 5 bases lay in between. The CDR3 sequence is 12 residues long. The CDR3 is CASSLEGHGYTF. The CDR3 DNA follows: TGTGCCAGCAGCTTAGAGGGGCATGGCTACACCTTC. Filled out from reference TRBV11-2 and TRBJ1-2, the complete variable domain reads EAGVAQSPRYKIIEKRQSVAFWCNPISGHATLYWYQQILGQGPKLLIQFQNNGVVDDSQLPKDRFSAERLKGVDSTLKIQPAKLEDSAVYLCASSLEGHGYTFGSGTRLTVV.

A word on this clonotype: This may come from a read error, since a much larger clone is one base off. This chain joins TRBV5-4 and TRBJ2-3, with D maybe TRBD1 (7 bases). Germline values: CDR1 SGHNT, CDR2 YYREEE (reference sequence). The length of the CDR3 is 16 residues. V was clipped by 3 bases and J by 3 bases, with 17 bases between them. The CDR3 DNA reads as TGTGCCAGCAGCTCCGTAGCGGCAGGGGGAACAGATACGCAGTATTTT. Translation: CASSSVAAGGTDTQYF.

This clonotype was picked up many times. V is TRBV20-1 and J is TRBJ1-4; the D gene is possibly TRBD1 (6 bases). Germline values: CDR1 DFQATT, CDR2 SNEGSKA (reference sequence). V gave up 6 bases and J gave up 3 bases, with 14 bases separating them. The CDR3 runs 14 residues. Written as DNA, the CDR3 is TGCAGTGCCACTCACAGGGCGCCTAATGAAAAACTGTTTTTT. It codes for CSATHRAPNEKLFF.

About this clonotype itself: A read error is possible here, since a much larger clone lies one base away. CDR3 protein: CASSDAGTGEQFF. The CDR3 DNA reads as TGTGCCAGCAGTGATGCCGGGACGGGTGAGCAGTTCTTC. The rearrangement uses TRBV2 and TRBJ2-1; the D call may be TRBD1 or TRBD2 (5 bases each). V lost 3 bases, J lost 9 bases, and 12 bases lay in between. Germline CDR1 SNHLY, CDR2 FYNNEI. The CDR3 sequence is 13 residues long.

V is TRBV5-4 and J is TRBJ2-5; 9 nucleotides align to TRBD2. Germline V gene data show CDR1 as SGHNT and CDR2 as YYREEE (reference sequence). Trimming cost V 0 bases and J 7 bases; bases outside gene matches: 7. The CDR3 contains 15 residues. The CDR3 reads CASSLVLAGRATQYF. CDR3 bases: TGTGCCAGCAGCTTGGTCCTAGCGGGGCGGGCGACCCAGTACTTC.

This clonotype occurred many times. This chain connects TRBV20-1 to TRBJ1-5; D ambiguous. The CDR3 has 14 residues. V lost 1 base and J 1 base, leaving 8 bases between the germline ends. The germline CDR1 and CDR2 sequences are DFQATT and SNEGSKA (reference sequence). CDR3 coding DNA: TGCAGTGCTAGAGGGGGTACGAGCAATCAGCCCCAGCATTTT. This codes for CSARGGTSNQPQHF.